This TCR beta chain was obtained from a study of blood T cell repertoires in COVID-19. TCRdb's copy holds only in-frame clones and misses some; the assay was immunoSEQ multiplex PCR. The sample has 200,000 to 300,000 clones, more than 70% seen once. This CDR3 is built from 13 residues. Germline CDR1 is SGHRS and CDR2 is YFSETQ. The V end was cut by 0 bases, the J end by 1 base, with 5 bases between. The genes are TRBV5-1 and TRBJ2-7; D remains ambiguous. The sequence was collected from a woman aged 40 to 50 with acute COVID-19. Material: PBMCs or T cells enriched from blood (not recorded which). The CDR3 nucleotides read TGCGCCAGCAGCTTGGGTCAGTCCTACGAGCAGTACTTC. It yields the protein CASSLGQSYEQYF.